These 25 T cell receptor beta chains were all obtained from the same sample, sequenced in a study of T cell changes during pregnancy in multiple sclerosis. TCRdb's table, derived via immunoSEQ multiplex PCR, lists solely in-frame clones and lacks some. The sample includes roughly 60,000 clones, roughly 93% of them seen just once. The sample was CD4+ T cells from peripheral blood mononuclear cells, taken before pregnancy. The source of these receptors is a female donor with multiple sclerosis, enrolled in a pregnancy study.

The J gene is TRBJ2-3, the V gene TRBV7-2, with 16 positions matching TRBD2. CDR3 length: 19 residues. V shed 5 bases and J 0 bases; nucleotides not matched to a gene: 8. Germline CDR1 SGHTA, CDR2 FQGNSA. The CDR3 reads CASSAGLAGGTTSTDTQYF. The CDR3 region has the DNA TGTGCCAGCAGCGCGGGACTAGCGGGAGGGACCACTAGCACAGATACGCAGTATTTT.

The rearrangement links TRBV15 to TRBJ1-5, with D unresolved. The germline V gene has CDR1 LNHNV and CDR2 YYDKDF (reference sequence). Trimming pared 0 bases from V and 9 bases from J, leaving 6 bases between. CDR3 length: 12 amino acids. CDR3 sequence: CATSRDELPQHF. Written as DNA, the CDR3 is TGTGCCACCAGCAGAGACGAGTTGCCCCAGCATTTT.

This chain uses TRBV6-6 with TRBJ1-5; TRBD1 might be the D (6 bases). CDR3 length: 13 residues. Between the trimmed V and J ends, which lost 6 bases and 7 bases, there was a span of 13 bases. Germline loops: CDR1 MNHNY, CDR2 SVGAGI (reference sequence). The DNA of the CDR3 is TGTGCCAGCAGGTTACAGGGTGGGCAGCCCCAGCATTTT. It specifies CASRLQGGQPQHF.

This chain uses TRBV28 with TRBJ2-1; TRBD1 matches 7 bases. Losses at the gene ends were 6 bases for V and 0 bases for J; bases not matched to a gene: 5. The CDR3 consists of 15 residues. Germline CDR1 reads MDHEN; CDR2 reads SYDVKM. The CDR3 sequence is CASSWGQFSYNEQFF. The CDR3 DNA follows: TGTGCCAGCAGCTGGGGACAGTTCTCCTACAATGAGCAGTTCTTC.

The chain couples TRBV5-8 to TRBJ1-1; a possible D gene is TRBD1 (6 bases). The V end lost 4 bases, the J end lost 11 bases, and 15 bases lay between the germline ends. Germline values: CDR1 SGHTS, CDR2 YDEGEE. CDR3 length: 12 amino acids. CDR3 loop: CASSRNRVGAFF. In DNA, the CDR3 is TGTGCCAGCAGCAGAAACAGGGTTGGGGCTTTCTTT.

The chain combines TRBV10-3 with TRBJ1-1; TRBD1 matches at 9 bases. Trimming at V came to 4 bases and at J to 5 bases, leaving 11 bases not matched to a gene. CDR1 is ENHRY and CDR2 is SYGVKD in the germline V gene. There are 16 residues in the CDR3. CDR3 residues: CAISGGQGLLGTEAFF. CDR3 sequence (DNA): TGTGCCATCAGTGGCGGACAGGGGCTCCTAGGAACTGAAGCTTTCTTT.

The genes are TRBV27 and TRBJ2-7, with 13 bases matching TRBD2. The CDR3 consists of 16 residues. Germline V gene sequence: CDR1 MNHEY, CDR2 SMNVEV (reference sequence). V gave up 5 bases and J gave up 5 bases; unmatched junction bases: 9. In nucleotides, the CDR3 is TGTGCCAGCAGTCCACTAGCGGGAGGGCCCTTCAACGAGCAGTACTTC. Its translation is CASSPLAGGPFNEQYF.

This clone was detected once. This chain links TRBV7-2 with TRBJ1-3, with a possible D match to TRBD1 (5 bases). The V gene lost 4 bases and the J gene lost 4 bases, with 20 bases spanning the gap. Per germline, CDR1 SGHTA and CDR2 FQGNSA. The CDR3 has 17 amino acids. The CDR3 sequence is CASSSAMRGGRGNTIYF. The CDR3 nucleotides are TGTGCCAGCAGCTCCGCAATGAGGGGTGGGAGGGGAAACACCATATATTTT. Looking up the rest from reference TRBV7-2 and TRBJ1-3 gives the full variable domain: GAGVSQSPSNKVTEKGKDVELRCDPISGHTALYWYRQSLGQGLEFLIYFQGNSAPDKSGLPSDRFSAERTGGSVSTLTIQRTQQEDSAVYLCASSSAMRGGRGNTIYFGEGSWLTVV.

The rearrangement uses TRBV29-1 and TRBJ2-3; 9 nucleotides line up with TRBD2. CDR3 length: 13 amino acids. The V and J ends lost 6 bases and 6 bases, in that order; junction bases with no gene match: 7. CDR1 and CDR2 from the germline V gene are SQVTM and ANQGSEA. In nucleotides, the CDR3 is TGCAGCGTCGTGCGGACTAGCGTGGATACGCAGTATTTT. Translating gives CSVVRTSVDTQYF.

This chain joins TRBV9 and TRBJ2-3; 11 positions agree with TRBD2. The CDR3 has 15 amino acids. Germline V CDR1 and CDR2: SGDLS, YYNGEE. Germline trimming cut 3 bases from V and 3 bases from J; bases unmatched to any gene: 3. The CDR3 DNA follows: TGTGCCAGCAGCGCTCTAGCGGGGGGAACAGATACGCAGTATTTT. Amino acid sequence: CASSALAGGTDTQYF.

V usage is TRBV30 and J usage is TRBJ1-1, with TRBD1 matching 8 bases. The CDR3 sequence is 12 residues long. Trimming at V came to 0 bases and at J to 12 bases, leaving 6 bases not matched to a gene. Per germline, CDR1 GTSNPN and CDR2 SVGIG (reference sequence). The CDR3 is CAWSVRTGTTFF. The CDR3 region has the DNA TGTGCCTGGAGTGTAAGGACAGGGACAACTTTCTTT.

The chain employs TRBV6-5 and TRBJ1-2; D is uncertain. There are 13 residues in the CDR3. CDR1 MNHEY and CDR2 SVGAGI come from the germline V gene. V lost 2 bases, J lost 2 bases, and 6 bases lay in between. CDR3: CASSYVFNYGYTF. The CDR3 bases are TGTGCCAGCAGTTACGTATTCAACTATGGCTACACCTTC.

The chain combines TRBV7-2 with TRBJ1-4; D might be TRBD1 (6 bases). V lost 3 bases and J 4 bases, leaving 12 bases between the germline ends. Per the germline V gene, CDR1 is SGHTA and CDR2 is FQGNSA. The CDR3 contains 15 residues. The DNA of the CDR3 is TGTGCCAGCAGCTTTATCAGGGGCGTTAATGAAAAACTGTTTTTT. Protein product: CASSFIRGVNEKLFF. The whole variable domain, remainder taken from reference TRBV7-2 and TRBJ1-4, is GAGVSQSPSNKVTEKGKDVELRCDPISGHTALYWYRQSLGQGLEFLIYFQGNSAPDKSGLPSDRFSAERTGGSVSTLTIQRTQQEDSAVYLCASSFIRGVNEKLFFGSGTQLSVL.

The genes are TRBV2 and TRBJ2-2; TRBD1 matches 7 bases. Germline CDR1 reads SNHLY; CDR2 reads FYNNEI. Germline trimming cut 8 bases from V and 5 bases from J; bases unmatched to any gene: 5. This CDR3 is 13 amino acids long. The CDR3 sequence is CASLRQGTGELFF. CDR3 coding DNA: TGTGCCAGCCTTAGACAGGGTACCGGGGAGCTGTTTTTT.

The chain is built from TRBV5-1 and TRBJ2-5; 11 positions match TRBD2. Germline V gene lookup returns CDR1 SGHRS and CDR2 YFSETQ. V lost 4 bases and J lost 5; bases outside the gene matches: 16. This CDR3 region has 18 residues. CDR3 nucleotides: TGCGCCAGCAGCGTCCCAACTAGCGGGAGTTTCCCGTGGGAGACCCAGTACTTC. Amino acid sequence: CASSVPTSGSFPWETQYF.

The rearrangement links TRBV5-6 to TRBJ1-2, with D uncertain. Germline-derived CDR1 and CDR2 are SGHDT and YYEEEE. This CDR3 region has 13 residues. The V end lost 0 bases, the J end lost 5 bases, and 8 bases lay between the germline ends. This CDR3 reads CASSLDSWYGYTF. The CDR3 bases are TGTGCCAGCAGCTTGGACAGCTGGTATGGCTACACCTTC.

The count of this clone is one. The V and J genes are TRBV19 and TRBJ1-3, with TRBD1 matching 7 bases. CDR1 is LNHDA and CDR2 is SQIVND in the germline V gene (reference sequence). The CDR3 is 15 residues long. J was trimmed by 4 bases and V by 6 bases; bases with no gene match: 9. CDR3 in amino acids: CASRLGGQKGNTIYF. As DNA, the CDR3 is TGTGCCAGTAGACTAGGGGGACAGAAAGGAAACACCATATATTTT.

This rearrangement joins TRBV7-2 to TRBJ2-3, with D possibly TRBD2 on 5 matching bases. V dropped 2 bases and J dropped 2 bases, with 8 bases sitting between them. The CDR3 has 14 residues. Looked up from germline, CDR1 is SGHTA and CDR2 is FQGNSA. CDR3 DNA: TGTGCCAGCAGCTTATCTAGCCTCACAGATACGCAGTATTTT. It encodes CASSLSSLTDTQYF.

The genes are TRBV30 and TRBJ2-7, with D tentatively TRBD1 (6 bases). The CDR3 sequence is 14 residues long. V dropped 2 bases and J dropped 5 bases, with 16 bases sitting between them. Germline V lookup: CDR1 GTSNPN, CDR2 SVGIG (reference sequence). The CDR3 region is CAWSRDKPSHEQYF. The CDR3 DNA is TGTGCCTGGAGTAGGGACAAGCCCAGCCACGAGCAGTACTTC.

The V gene is TRBV11-3, the J gene TRBJ2-3; 11 nucleotides align to TRBD2. The length of the CDR3 is 13 residues. The germline gives CDR1 SGHNT, CDR2 YENEEA. V lost 5 bases to trimming and J lost 5 bases; unmatched junction nucleotides: 0. CDR3 region: CASSTSGRDTQYF. As DNA, the CDR3 is TGTGCCAGCAGCACTAGCGGGAGAGATACGCAGTATTTT.

The V call is TRBV11-1, the J call TRBJ2-5; 14 bases fit TRBD2. CDR3 length equals 17 residues. V dropped 5 bases and J dropped 2; count of bases not matched to a gene: 7. Germline loops: CDR1 SGHAT, CDR2 FQDESV (reference sequence). The CDR3 coding sequence is TGTGCCAGCAGCCCTCTGACTAGCGGGAGGGATCAAGAGACCCAGTACTTC. It is translated as CASSPLTSGRDQETQYF.

This rearrangement joins TRBV6-5 to TRBJ1-2, with D possibly TRBD1 on 6 matching bases. This CDR3 has 13 residues. Between the trimmed V and J ends, which lost 10 bases and 7 bases, there was a span of 19 bases. From germline, CDR1 is MNHEY and CDR2 SVGAGI. The CDR3 protein is CATEGGGRSGYTF. CDR3 in DNA: TGTGCCACCGAGGGAGGGGGGCGAAGTGGCTACACCTTC.

Only a few counts were recorded for this clone. CDR3 sequence: CASSPGQGGTYEQYF. CDR3 DNA: TGTGCCAGCTCACCGGGACAGGGGGGAACCTACGAGCAGTACTTC. This chain joins TRBV18 and TRBJ2-7, with 11 bases that match TRBD1. Germline CDR1 reads KGHSH; CDR2 reads LQKENI. With V trimmed by 3 bases and J by 2 bases, 3 bases remained unmatched. The CDR3 totals 15 residues.

The rearrangement joins TRBV30 to TRBJ1-1; D remains unclear. CDR1 is GTSNPN and CDR2 is SVGIG in the germline V gene (reference sequence). V lost 4 bases to trimming and J lost 1 base, with 10 bases between them. There are 13 residues in the CDR3. The CDR3: CAWIPDSNTEAFF. The CDR3 DNA is TGTGCCTGGATTCCAGACTCGAACACTGAAGCTTTCTTT.

The gene calls are TRBV5-4 and TRBJ1-1, with 9 bases fitting TRBD1. Germline loops: CDR1 SGHNT, CDR2 YYREEE (reference sequence). V dropped 4 bases and J dropped 0; count of bases not matched to a gene: 4. This CDR3 comprises 15 residues. The chain's CDR3 is CASSPGTGMNTEAFF. CDR3 sequence (DNA): TGTGCCAGCAGCCCAGGGACAGGGATGAACACTGAAGCTTTCTTT.